These 2 T cell receptor beta chains were all obtained from the same sample, sequenced in a study of a mutant IDH1 vaccine in newly diagnosed glioma. These TCRs are of unknown antigen specificity. Clones were sequenced by immunoSEQ multiplex PCR, and TCRdb holds only the in-frame ones, with some missing. The sample holds around 42,000 clones, 70% to 90% seen once. The time point here: week 5, during vaccination. Topical imiquimod accompanied each vaccine dose, which consisted of 300 ug of mutant IDH1 20-mer peptide. The specimen was PBMCs, collected from a glioma patient whose treatment included an IDH1 peptide vaccine. The receptors were sampled from a middle-aged man with glioma.

This chain links TRBV5-1 with TRBJ2-5; D call uncertain. The CDR3 runs 14 residues. The germline V and J ends were trimmed by 0 bases and 5 bases, with 11 bases remaining between them. Germline assignment: CDR1 SGHRS and CDR2 YFSETQ. The DNA for the CDR3 is TGCGCCAGCAGCTTGGGTATGTCTAAGGAGACCCAGTACTTC. Protein product: CASSLGMSKETQYF.

The V and J genes are TRBV6-6 and TRBJ2-3; D tentatively reads TRBD1 or TRBD2 (5 bases each). CDR3 length: 15 amino acids. Germline values: CDR1 MNHNY, CDR2 SVGAGI (reference sequence). Trimming left V 4 bases short and J 3 bases short, with 14 bases between. CDR3 coding DNA: TGTGCCAGCAGTTCCGTAGGGGAGCCGACAGATACGCAGTATTTT. Protein product: CASSSVGEPTDTQYF.